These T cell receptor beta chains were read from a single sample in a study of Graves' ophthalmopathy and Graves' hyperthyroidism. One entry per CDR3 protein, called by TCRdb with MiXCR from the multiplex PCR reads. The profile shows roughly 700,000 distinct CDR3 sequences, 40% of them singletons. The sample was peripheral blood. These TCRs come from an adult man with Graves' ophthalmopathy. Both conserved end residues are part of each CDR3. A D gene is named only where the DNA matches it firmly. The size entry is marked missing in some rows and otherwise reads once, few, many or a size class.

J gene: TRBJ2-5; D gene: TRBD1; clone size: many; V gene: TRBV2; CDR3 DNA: TGTGCCAGCACCGAAGCCAGGGGGCTCGAGACCCAGTACTTC; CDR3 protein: CASTEARGLETQYF
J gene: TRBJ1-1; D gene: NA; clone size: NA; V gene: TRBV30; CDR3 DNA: TGTGCCGGAGGCATAGGGACGCACACTGAAGCTTTCTTT; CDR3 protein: CAGGIGTHTEAFF
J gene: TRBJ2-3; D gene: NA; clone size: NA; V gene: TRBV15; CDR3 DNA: TGTGCCACCAGCAGAGATACGGCGGGATCCACCACTGGCACAGATACGCAGTATTTT; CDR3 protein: CATSRDTAGSTTGTDTQYF
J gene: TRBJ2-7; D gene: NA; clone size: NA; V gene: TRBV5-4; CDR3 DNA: TGTGCCAGCAGCTTGCAGGGGCTTCCTAGGGAGCAGTACTTC; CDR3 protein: CASSLQGLPREQYF
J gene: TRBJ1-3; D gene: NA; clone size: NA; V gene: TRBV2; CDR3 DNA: TGTGCCAGCAGTGAGGGGAGGGCGAATGAAAACACCATATATTTT; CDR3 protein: CASSEGRANENTIYF
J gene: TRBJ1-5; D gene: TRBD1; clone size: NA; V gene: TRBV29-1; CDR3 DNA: TGCAGCGTTGCTAGAGATCCAGGGGGTTCGGGTCAGCCCCAGCATTTT; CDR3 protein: CSVARDPGGSGQPQHF
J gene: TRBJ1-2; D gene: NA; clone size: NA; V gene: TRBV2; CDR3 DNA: TGTGCCAGCAGTGCTAGAGACGACAGCTATGGCTACACCTTC; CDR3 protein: CASSARDDSYGYTF
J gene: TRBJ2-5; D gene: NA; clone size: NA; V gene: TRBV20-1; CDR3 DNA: TGCAGTGCTAGAGCCAGGACAGGGAGGGTACGGGAGCAGTACTTC; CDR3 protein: CSARARTGRVREQYF
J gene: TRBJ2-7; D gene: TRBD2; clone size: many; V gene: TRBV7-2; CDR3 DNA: TGTGCCAGCAGCCGCACCTCTAGCGGGAGCTCCTACGAGCAGTACTTC; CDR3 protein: CASSRTSSGSSYEQYF
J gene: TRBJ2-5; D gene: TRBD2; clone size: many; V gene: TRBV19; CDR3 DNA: TGTGCCAGTAGTATTGGGACTAGTCAAGAGACCCAGTACTTC; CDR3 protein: CASSIGTSQETQYF
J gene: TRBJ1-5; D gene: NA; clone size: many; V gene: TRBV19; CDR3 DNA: TGTGCCACAAAGGGGTATAGCAATCAGCCCCAGCATTTT; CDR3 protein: CATKGYSNQPQHF
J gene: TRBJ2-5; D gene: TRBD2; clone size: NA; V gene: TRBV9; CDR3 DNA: TGTGCCAGCAGCGTAGCCGGGCTAGCGGGCATGCCAGAGACCCAGTACTTC; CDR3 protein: CASSVAGLAGMPETQYF
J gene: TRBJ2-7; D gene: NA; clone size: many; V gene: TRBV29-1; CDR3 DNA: TGCAGTTCACTGGGGGGAGGGGGGTCCTACGAGCAGTACTTC; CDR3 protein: CSSLGGGGSYEQYF
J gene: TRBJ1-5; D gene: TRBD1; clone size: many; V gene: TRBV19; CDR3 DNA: TGTGCCAGCGGCACAGGGGATCAGCCCCAGCATTTT; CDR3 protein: CASGTGDQPQHF
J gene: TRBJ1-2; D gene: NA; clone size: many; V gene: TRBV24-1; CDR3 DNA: TGTGCCACCAGTGATTCCAGGGCGGAAGCTAACTATGGCTACACCTTC; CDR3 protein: CATSDSRAEANYGYTF
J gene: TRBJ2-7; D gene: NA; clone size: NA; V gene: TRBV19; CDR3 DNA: TGTGCCAGTAGTATAGATCTGGGCGGCTACGAGCAGTACTTC; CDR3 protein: CASSIDLGGYEQYF
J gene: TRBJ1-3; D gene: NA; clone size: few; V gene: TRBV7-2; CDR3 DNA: TGTGCCAGCAGCCTGCGACAGGTTGGAAACACCATATATTTT; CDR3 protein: CASSLRQVGNTIYF
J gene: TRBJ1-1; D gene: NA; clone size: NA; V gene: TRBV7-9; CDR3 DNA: TGTGCCAGCAGCTTAGTGGCCCCAGGGGAAAACACTGAAGCTTTCTTT; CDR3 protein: CASSLVAPGENTEAFF
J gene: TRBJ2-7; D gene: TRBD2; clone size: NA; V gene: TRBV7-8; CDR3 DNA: TGTGCCAGCACCGGACTAGCGTCCTCCTACGAGCAGTACTTC; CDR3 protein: CASTGLASSYEQYF
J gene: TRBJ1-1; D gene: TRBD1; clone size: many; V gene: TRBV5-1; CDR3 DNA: TGCGCCAGCAGCATAGGGACAGCTGAAGCTTTCTTT; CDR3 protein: CASSIGTAEAFF
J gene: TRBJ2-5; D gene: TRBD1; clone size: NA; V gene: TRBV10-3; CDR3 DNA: TGTGCCATCGGGACAGCCCAAGAGACCCAGTACTTC; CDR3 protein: CAIGTAQETQYF
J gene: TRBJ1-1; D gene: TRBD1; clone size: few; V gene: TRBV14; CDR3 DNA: TGTGCCAGCAGCCGGGACAGGGGGAGTCTATTAACTGAAGCTTTCTTT; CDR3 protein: CASSRDRGSLLTEAFF
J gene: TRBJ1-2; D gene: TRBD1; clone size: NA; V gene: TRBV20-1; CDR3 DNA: TGCGGTGGAGGGGCAGGGGGGATCTATGGCTACACCTTC; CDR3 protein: CGGGAGGIYGYTF
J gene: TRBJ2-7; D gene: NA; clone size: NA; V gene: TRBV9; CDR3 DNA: TGTGCCAGCAGCGTAGCTGCAGGACTACTCTACGAGCAGTACTTC; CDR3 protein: CASSVAAGLLYEQYF
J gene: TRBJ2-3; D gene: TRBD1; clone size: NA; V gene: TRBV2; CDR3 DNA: TGTGCCAGCAGCCGACAGGGCATCTGGCCAGATACGCAGTATTTT; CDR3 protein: CASSRQGIWPDTQYF
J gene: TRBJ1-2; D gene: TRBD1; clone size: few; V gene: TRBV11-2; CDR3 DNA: TGTGCCAGCAGCCGGACAGGCCCGGAATACACCTTC; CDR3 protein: CASSRTGPEYTF
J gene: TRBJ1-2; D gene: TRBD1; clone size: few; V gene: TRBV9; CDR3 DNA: TGTGCCAGCAGCGTCTCAGGGGGTTATGGCTACACCTTC; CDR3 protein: CASSVSGGYGYTF
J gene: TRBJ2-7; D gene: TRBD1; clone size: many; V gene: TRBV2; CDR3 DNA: TGTGCCAGCAGCCATGGGGGGACAGGGGGCCGCGAGCAGTACTTC; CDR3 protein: CASSHGGTGGREQYF
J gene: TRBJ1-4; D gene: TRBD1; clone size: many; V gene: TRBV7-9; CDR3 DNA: TGTGCCAGCAGCGCCAGGACAGGGGGGCTGGAAAAACTGTTTTTT; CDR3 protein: CASSARTGGLEKLFF
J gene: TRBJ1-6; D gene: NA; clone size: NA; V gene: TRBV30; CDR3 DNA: TGTGCCTGGAGTACCGGGGAGAATTCACCCCTCCACTTT; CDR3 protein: CAWSTGENSPLHF
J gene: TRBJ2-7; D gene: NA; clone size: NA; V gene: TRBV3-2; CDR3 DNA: TGTGCCAGCAGCCGGGCCCGCGCCGACGAGCAGTACTTC; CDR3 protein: CASSRARADEQYF
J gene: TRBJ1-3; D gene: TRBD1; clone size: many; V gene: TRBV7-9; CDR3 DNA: TGTGCCAGCAGCCCTTCGGGACAGGGTGGAAACACCATATATTTT; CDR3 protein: CASSPSGQGGNTIYF
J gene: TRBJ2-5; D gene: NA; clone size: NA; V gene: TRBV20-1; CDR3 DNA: TGCAGTGCTAGGGAAAGCAGAAAAGAGACCCAGTACTTC; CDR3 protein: CSARESRKETQYF
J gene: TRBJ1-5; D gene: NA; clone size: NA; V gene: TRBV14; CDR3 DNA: TGTGCCAGCAGCCAAGAGAGGGGAGTAATCAATCAGCCCCAGCATTTT; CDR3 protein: CASSQERGVINQPQHF
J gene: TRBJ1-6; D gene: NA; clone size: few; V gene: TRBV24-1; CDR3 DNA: TGTGCCGCCGGAGATTACAATTCACCCCTCCACTTT; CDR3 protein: CAAGDYNSPLHF
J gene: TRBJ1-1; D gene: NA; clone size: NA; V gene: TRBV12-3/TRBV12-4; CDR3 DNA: TGTGCCAGCAGTTCCATACTAACAGGACTGAACACTGAAGCTTTCTTT; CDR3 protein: CASSSILTGLNTEAFF
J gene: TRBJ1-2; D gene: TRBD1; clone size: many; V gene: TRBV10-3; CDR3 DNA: TGTGCCATCACCTCACAGGGGGGCTATGGCTACACCTTC; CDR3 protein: CAITSQGGYGYTF
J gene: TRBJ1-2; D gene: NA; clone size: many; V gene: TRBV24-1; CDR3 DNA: TGTGCCACCAGTGATTCCCTGCGGCAGACCGGCTACACCTTC; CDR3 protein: CATSDSLRQTGYTF
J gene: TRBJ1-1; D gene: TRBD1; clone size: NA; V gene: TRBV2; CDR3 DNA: TGTGCCAGCAGTTCAACCGGGACAGGGAGCGCTGAAGCTTTCTTT; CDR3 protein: CASSSTGTGSAEAFF
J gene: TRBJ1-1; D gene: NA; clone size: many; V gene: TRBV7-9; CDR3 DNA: TGTGCCAGCAGCCACGTCCCTGAAGCTTTCTTT; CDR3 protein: CASSHVPEAFF
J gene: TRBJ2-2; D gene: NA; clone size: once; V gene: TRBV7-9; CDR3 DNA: TGTGCCAGCAGCCAAGCTCTCGGTGGCAGACAGACCGGGGAGCTGTTTTTT; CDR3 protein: CASSQALGGRQTGELFF
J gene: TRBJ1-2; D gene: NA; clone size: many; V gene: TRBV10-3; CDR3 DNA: TGTGCCAGCAGTGATGCTGCGGGACGCCATTATGGCTACACCTTC; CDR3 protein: CASSDAAGRHYGYTF
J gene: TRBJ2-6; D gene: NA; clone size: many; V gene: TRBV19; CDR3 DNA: TGTGCCAGTACCCTCTGGCGCGGCTACTCTGGGGCCAACGTCCTGACTTTC; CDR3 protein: CASTLWRGYSGANVLTF
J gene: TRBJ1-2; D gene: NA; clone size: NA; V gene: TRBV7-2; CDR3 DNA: TGTGCCAGCAGCTTAGAACCAGGGGCTAGCTATGGCTGCACCTTC; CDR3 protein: CASSLEPGASYGCTF
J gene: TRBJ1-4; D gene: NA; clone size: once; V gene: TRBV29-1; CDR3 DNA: TGCAGCGTTGTAAAGGGGGATGAAAAACTGTTTTTT; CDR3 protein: CSVVKGDEKLFF
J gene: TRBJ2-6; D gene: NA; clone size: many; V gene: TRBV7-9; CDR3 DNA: TGTGCCAGCAGTGATCCGCGGGCCAACGTCCTGACTTTC; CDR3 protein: CASSDPRANVLTF
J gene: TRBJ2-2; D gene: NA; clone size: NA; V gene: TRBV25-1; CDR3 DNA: TGTGCCAGCAGTTACTTAGGGGGGCGCACCGGGGAGCTGTTTTTT; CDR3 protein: CASSYLGGRTGELFF
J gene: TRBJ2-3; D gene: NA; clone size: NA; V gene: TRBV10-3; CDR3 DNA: TGTGCCAGCAGTTATAGGGCCACGACAGATACGCAGTATTTT; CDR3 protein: CASSYRATTDTQYF
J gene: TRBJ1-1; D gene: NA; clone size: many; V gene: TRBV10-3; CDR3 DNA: TGTGCCATCAGTGACGGTAACACTGAAGCTTTCTTT; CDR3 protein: CAISDGNTEAFF
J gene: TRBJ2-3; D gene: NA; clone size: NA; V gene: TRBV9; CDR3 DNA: TGTGCCAGCAGCCCCCAGCGTCCCGGTGGTGATACGCAGTATTTT; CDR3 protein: CASSPQRPGGDTQYF
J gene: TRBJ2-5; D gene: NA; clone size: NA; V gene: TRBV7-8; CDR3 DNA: TGTGCCAGCAGCTCCGGAGCAGAGACCCAGTACTTC; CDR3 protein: CASSSGAETQYF
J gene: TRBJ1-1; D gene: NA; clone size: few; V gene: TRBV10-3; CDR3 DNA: TGTGCCAGCAGTTACCCGTCGGCGGCGACTGAAGCTTTCTTT; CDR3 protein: CASSYPSAATEAFF
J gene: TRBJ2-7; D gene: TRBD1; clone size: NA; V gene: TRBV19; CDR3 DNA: TGTGCCAGTACCTTGGGACAGGGGAACGAGCAGTACTTC; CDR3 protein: CASTLGQGNEQYF
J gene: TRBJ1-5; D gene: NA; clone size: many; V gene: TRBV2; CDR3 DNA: TGTGCCAACAGAGAAGGGAGCAATCAGCCCCAGCATTTT; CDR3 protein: CANREGSNQPQHF
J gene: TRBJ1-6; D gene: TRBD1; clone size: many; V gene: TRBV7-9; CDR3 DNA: TGTGCCAGCAGCTTTAACAGGGGTAATTCACCCCTCCACTTT; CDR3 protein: CASSFNRGNSPLHF